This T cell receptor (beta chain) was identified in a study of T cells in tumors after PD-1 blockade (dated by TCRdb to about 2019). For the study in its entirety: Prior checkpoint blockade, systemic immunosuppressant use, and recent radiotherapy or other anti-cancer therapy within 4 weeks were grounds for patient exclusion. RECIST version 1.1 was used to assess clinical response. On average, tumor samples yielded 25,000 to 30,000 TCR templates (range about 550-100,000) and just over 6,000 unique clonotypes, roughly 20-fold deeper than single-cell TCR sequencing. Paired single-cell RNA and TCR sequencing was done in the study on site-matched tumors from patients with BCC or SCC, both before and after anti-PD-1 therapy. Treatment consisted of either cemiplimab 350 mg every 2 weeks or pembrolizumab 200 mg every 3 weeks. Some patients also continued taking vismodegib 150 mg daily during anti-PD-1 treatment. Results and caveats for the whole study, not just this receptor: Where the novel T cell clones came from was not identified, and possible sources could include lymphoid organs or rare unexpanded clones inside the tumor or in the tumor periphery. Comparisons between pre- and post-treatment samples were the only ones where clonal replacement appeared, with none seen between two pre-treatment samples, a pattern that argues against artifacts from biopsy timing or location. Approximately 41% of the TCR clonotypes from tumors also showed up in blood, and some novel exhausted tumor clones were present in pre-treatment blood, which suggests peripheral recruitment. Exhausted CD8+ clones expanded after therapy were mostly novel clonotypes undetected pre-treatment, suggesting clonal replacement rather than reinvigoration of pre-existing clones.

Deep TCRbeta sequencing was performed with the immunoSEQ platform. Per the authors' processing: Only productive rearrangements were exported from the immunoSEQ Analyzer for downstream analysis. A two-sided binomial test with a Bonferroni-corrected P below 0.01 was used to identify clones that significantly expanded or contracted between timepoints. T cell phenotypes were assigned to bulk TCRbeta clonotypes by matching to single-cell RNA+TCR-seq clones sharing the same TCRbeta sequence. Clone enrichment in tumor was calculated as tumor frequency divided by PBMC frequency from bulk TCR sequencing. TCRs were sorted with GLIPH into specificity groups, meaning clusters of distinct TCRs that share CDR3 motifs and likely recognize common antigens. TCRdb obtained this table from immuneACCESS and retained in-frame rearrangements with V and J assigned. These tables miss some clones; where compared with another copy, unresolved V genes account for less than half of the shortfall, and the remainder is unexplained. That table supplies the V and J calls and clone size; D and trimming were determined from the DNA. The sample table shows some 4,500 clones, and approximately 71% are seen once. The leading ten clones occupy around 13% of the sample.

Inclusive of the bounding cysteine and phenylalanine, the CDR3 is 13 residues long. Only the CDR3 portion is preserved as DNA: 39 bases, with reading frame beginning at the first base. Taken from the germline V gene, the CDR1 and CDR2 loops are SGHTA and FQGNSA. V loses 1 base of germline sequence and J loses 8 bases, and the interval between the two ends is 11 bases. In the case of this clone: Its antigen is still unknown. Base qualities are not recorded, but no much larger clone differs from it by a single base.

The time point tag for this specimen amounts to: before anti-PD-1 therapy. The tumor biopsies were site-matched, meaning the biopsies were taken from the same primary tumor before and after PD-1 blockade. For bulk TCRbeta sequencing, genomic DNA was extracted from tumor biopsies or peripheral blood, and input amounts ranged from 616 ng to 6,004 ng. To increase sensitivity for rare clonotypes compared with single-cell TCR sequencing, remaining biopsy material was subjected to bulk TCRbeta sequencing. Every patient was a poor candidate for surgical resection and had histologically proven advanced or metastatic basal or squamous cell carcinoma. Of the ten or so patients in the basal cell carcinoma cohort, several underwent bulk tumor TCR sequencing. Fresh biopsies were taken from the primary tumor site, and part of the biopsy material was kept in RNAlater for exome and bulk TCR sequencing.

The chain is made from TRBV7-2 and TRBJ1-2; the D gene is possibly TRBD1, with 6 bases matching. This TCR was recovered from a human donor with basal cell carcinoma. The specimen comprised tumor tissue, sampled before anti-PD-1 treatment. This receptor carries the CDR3 CASSLDRRGGYTF. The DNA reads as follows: TGTGCCAGCAGCTTAGACCGCAGGGGAGGCTACACCTTC.